The clone carrying this T cell receptor beta chain was counted a few times. The ends were cut back, 0 bases at V and 5 bases at J, with 5 bases in the middle. The CDR3 contains 13 residues. CDR1 SGHAT and CDR2 FQNNGV come from the germline V gene. These data originate in a study of T cell changes during pregnancy in multiple sclerosis. Generated by immunoSEQ multiplex PCR, the TCRdb table keeps only in-frame clones and is missing some. The sample carries about 46,000 clones, about 94% recorded once. Source: CD8+ T cells from peripheral blood mononuclear cells, taken in the first trimester of pregnancy. The receptor's source is a female donor with multiple sclerosis, enrolled in a pregnancy study. The rearrangement joins TRBV11-2 to TRBJ1-5; D gene unclear. CDR3 in amino acids: CASSLESYQPQHF. The CDR3 DNA reads as TGTGCCAGCAGCTTAGAGAGCTATCAGCCCCAGCATTTT. The full variable domain, in which reference TRBV11-2 and TRBJ1-5 provide the parts outside the CDR3, is EAGVAQSPRYKIIEKRQSVAFWCNPISGHATLYWYQQILGQGPKLLIQFQNNGVVDDSQLPKDRFSAERLKGVDSTLKIQPAKLEDSAVYLCASSLESYQPQHFGDGTRLSIL.